This T cell receptor (beta chain) was captured by sequencing in a study of identical twins (dated by TCRdb to the mid-2010s). In terms of the full investigation: To test whether fetal clonotypes persist, this study deep-sequenced TCR alpha and beta repertoires from monozygotic twins, from unrelated adults of various ages, and from cord blood. To rule out contamination, the twin experiments were replicated at different times with different library preparation protocols. Points the paper makes about the study in general: Because the same donors could not be followed over many years, conclusions were based on cross-sectional statistical analysis. Zero-insertion analyses could be partly confounded by invariant T cells such as MAIT and iNKT, although diverse VJ usage argued against such confounding for most clonotypes. The excess sharing between twins in beta out-of-frame sequences was weaker because fewer shared sequences reduced the signal-to-noise ratio. Abundant cord blood beta clonotypes carried fewer insertions; young adult naive repertoires showed a weaker similar trend, while memory repertoires showed none. Compared with coincidental sharing between unrelated individuals, out-of-frame TCR alpha sequences shared between twins showed an excess of sequences with low generation probability. Out-of-frame TCR alpha sharing in monozygotic twins was systematically underestimated by recombination models, whereas sharing between unrelated individuals was in agreement with the recombination models.

The table lists this clonotype with many counts. Its cognate antigen has yet to be identified. Per-base quality was not reported, and no clone a single base away is much larger than it. Every donor in the study was a healthy Caucasian. Three pairs of female monozygotic twins, all aged about 18 to 30 years, were included in the twin cohort. Peripheral blood mononuclear cells were used as the source from which RNA for TCR libraries was isolated. Library prep was done by 5' RACE. TCRdb names Illumina HiSeq 2000 as the instrument used. A universal primer binding site was added through template switching, and the final cDNA carried a unique molecular identifier so that TCR cDNA molecules could be counted accurately. First-strand cDNA for TCR alpha and beta chains was synthesized from specific primers in the conserved constant-segment region. To control for contamination, every cDNA library carried two barcodes: a SMART-Mk sample barcode plus Illumina barcodes. Two successive PCR steps introduced TruSeq adapter sequences along with Illumina sample barcodes. TCR alpha and beta cDNA libraries were sequenced on the Illumina HiSeq platform with custom primers. The study's own analysis went as follows. Raw reads were processed with MiGEC to extract unique molecular identifiers, and MiXCR was used to determine CDR3 positions. For each individual, recombination models were inferred using an EM algorithm with the repgenHMM and IGoR tools. Shared clonotypes were analyzed with the tcR package in R, and sharing was normalized by the product of cloneset sizes. Out-of-frame nonproductive sequences were analyzed to study raw recombination free of thymic and clonal selection effects. TCRdb ran its own pipeline on the public reads, namely fastp trimming at Q25 and MiXCR clone calling, and kept in-frame beta chains. Entries that share a CDR3 protein sequence are merged under the most common genes and DNA. The V and J calls come from TCRdb's annotation, not from the publication. Within this sample are approximately 680,000 distinct CDR3 sequences, with roughly 7.2% of them counted one time only. Approximately 1.5% of the sample is in the top ten clones.

Based on the germline V gene (reference sequence), the CDR1 and CDR2 sequences are DFQATT and SNEGSKA. Inclusive of the bounding cysteine and phenylalanine, the CDR3 is 13 residues long. Of the read, only the CDR3 DNA is kept; its 39 bases are in frame from base 1. Between the V and J ends, shortened by 0 bases and 2 bases respectively, the junction contains 6 bases. The same specimen was also included in a second study, on yellow fever vaccine responses in identical twins. As noted in the second study: The T cell response to vaccination in identical twins was reported by the authors to appear partly convergent and partly personalized. In the study, vaccine-responding T cell clones were precisely tracked in identical twins.

The source is a woman under 30 in good health. The sequencing input was PBMCs. The V and J genes are TRBV20-1 and TRBJ2-3, with the D gene not clear enough to name. The CDR3 here reads CSAREDPTDTQYF. The nucleotides read TGCAGTGCTAGAGAGGATCCCACAGATACGCAGTATTTT.